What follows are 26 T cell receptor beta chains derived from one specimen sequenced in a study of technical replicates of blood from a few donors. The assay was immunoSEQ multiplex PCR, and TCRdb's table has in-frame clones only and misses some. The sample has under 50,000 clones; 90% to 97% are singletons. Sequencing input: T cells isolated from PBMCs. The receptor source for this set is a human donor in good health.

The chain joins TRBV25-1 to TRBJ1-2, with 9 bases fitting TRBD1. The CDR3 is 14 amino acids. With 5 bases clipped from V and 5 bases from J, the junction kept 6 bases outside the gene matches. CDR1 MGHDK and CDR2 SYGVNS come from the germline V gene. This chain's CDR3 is CASSYGTGHYGYTF. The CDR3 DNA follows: TGTGCCAGCAGTTACGGGACAGGGCATTATGGCTACACCTTC.

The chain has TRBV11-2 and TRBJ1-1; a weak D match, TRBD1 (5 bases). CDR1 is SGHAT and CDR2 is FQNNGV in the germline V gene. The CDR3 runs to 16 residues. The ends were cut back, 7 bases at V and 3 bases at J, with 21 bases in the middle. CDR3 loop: CASTLGAGRGDTEAFF. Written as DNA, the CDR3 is TGTGCCAGCACCCTAGGGGCAGGGCGCGGGGACACTGAAGCTTTCTTT.

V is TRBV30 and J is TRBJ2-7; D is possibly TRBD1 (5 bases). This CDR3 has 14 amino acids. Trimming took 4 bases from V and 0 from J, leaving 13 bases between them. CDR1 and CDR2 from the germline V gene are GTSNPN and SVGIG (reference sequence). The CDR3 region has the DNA TGTGCCTGGAATAACAGACAGAGCTCCTACGAGCAGTACTTC. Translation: CAWNNRQSSYEQYF.

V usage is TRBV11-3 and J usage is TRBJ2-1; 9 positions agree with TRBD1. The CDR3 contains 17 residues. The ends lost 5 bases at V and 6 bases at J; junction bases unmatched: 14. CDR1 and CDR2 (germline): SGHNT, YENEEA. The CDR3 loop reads CASSKGQGVYNFNEQFF. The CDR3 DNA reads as TGTGCCAGCAGCAAGGGACAGGGTGTATATAATTTCAATGAGCAGTTCTTC.

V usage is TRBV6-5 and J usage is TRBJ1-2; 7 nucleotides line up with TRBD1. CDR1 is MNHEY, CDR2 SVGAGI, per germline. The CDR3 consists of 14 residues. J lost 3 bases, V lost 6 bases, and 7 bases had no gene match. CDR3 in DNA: TGTGCCAGCAGGGCCGGACAGGCATACTATGGCTACACCTTC. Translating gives CASRAGQAYYGYTF.

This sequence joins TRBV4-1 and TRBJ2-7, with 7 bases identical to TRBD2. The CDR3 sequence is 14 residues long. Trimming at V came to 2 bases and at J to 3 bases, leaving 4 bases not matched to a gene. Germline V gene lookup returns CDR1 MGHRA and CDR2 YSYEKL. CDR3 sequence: CASSQSSGRYEQYF. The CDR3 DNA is TGCGCCAGCAGCCAAAGTAGCGGGCGCTACGAGCAGTACTTC.

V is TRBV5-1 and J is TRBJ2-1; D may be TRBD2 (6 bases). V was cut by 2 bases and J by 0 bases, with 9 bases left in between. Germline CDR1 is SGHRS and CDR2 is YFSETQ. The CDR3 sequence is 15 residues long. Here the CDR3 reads CASSFASASYNEQFF. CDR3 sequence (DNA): TGCGCCAGCAGCTTCGCTAGCGCCTCCTACAATGAGCAGTTCTTC.

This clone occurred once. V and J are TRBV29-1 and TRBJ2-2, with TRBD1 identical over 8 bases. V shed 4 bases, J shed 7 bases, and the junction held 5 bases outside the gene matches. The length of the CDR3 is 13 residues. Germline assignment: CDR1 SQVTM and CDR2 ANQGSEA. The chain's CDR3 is CSVVTGGIGELFF. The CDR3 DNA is TGCAGCGTTGTAACAGGGGGGATCGGGGAGCTGTTTTTT.

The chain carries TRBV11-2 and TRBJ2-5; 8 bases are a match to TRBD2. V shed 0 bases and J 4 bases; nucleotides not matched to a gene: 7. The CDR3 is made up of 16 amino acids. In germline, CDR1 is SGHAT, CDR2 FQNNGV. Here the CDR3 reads CASSLDERERVETQYF. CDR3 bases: TGTGCCAGCAGCTTAGATGAGCGGGAGAGGGTAGAGACCCAGTACTTC.

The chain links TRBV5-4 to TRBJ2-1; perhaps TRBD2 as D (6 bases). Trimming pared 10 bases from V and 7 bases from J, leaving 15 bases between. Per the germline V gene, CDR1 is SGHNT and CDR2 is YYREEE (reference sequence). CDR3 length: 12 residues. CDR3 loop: CACSMRGNEQFF. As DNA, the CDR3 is TGTGCCTGCTCTATGCGGGGAAATGAGCAGTTCTTC. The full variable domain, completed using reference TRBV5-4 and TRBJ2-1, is ETGVTQSPTHLIKTRGQQVTLRCSSQSGHNTVSWYQQALGQGPQFIFQYYREEENGRGNFPPRFSGLQFPNYSSELNVNALELDDSALYLCACSMRGNEQFFGPGTRLTVL.

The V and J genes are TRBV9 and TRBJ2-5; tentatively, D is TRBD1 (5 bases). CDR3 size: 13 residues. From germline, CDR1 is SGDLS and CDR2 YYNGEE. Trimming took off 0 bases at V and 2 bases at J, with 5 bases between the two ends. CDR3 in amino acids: CASSVGQQETQYF. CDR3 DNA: TGTGCCAGCAGCGTAGGACAGCAAGAGACCCAGTACTTC.

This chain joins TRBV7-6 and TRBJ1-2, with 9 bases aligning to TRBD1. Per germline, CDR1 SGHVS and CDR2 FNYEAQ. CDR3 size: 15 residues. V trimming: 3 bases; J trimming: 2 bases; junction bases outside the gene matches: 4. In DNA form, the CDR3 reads TGTGCCAGCAGCTTGAGGACAGGGGTGAACTATGGCTACACCTTC. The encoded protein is CASSLRTGVNYGYTF.

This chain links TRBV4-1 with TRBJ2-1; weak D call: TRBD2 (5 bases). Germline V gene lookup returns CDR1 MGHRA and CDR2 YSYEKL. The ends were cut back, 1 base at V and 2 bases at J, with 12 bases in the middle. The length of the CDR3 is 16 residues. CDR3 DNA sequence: TGCGCCAGCAGCCAAGTTCTACGGGGTGCCTACAATGAGCAGTTCTTC. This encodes CASSQVLRGAYNEQFF.

In nucleotides, the CDR3 is TGTGCCAGCAGCTCCCAAACAGGGACAGCTGAAGCTTTCTTT. Translated, it gives CASSSQTGTAEAFF. The genes are TRBV7-2 and TRBJ1-1; 7 positions match TRBD1. V shed 4 bases, J shed 6 bases, and the junction held 8 bases outside the gene matches. The CDR3 runs 14 residues. The germline V gene encodes CDR1 SGHTA and CDR2 FQGNSA.

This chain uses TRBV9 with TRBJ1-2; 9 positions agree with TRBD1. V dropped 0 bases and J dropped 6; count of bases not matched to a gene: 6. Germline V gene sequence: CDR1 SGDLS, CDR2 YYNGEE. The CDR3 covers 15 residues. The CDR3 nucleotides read TGTGCCAGCAGCGTAGCTACAGGGGGCTTTAATGGCTACACCTTC. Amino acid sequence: CASSVATGGFNGYTF.

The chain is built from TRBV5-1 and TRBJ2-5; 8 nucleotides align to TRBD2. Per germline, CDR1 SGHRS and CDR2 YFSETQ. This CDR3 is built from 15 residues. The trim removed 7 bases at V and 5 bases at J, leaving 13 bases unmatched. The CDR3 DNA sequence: TGCGCCAGCGACCTTGCCGGGACTAGGATGGAGACCCAGTACTTC. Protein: CASDLAGTRMETQYF.

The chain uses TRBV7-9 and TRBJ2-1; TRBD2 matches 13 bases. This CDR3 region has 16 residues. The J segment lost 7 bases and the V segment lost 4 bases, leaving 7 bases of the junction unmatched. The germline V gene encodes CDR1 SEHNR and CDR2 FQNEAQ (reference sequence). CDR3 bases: TGTGCCAGCAGCTACGGACTAGCGGGAGAAAAAAATGAGCAGTTCTTC. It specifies CASSYGLAGEKNEQFF.

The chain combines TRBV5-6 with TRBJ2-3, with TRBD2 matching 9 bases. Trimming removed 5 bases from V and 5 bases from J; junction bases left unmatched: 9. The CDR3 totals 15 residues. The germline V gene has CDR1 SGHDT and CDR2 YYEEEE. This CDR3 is CASRRASGIGDTQYF. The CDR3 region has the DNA TGTGCCAGCAGACGGGCTAGCGGGATCGGAGATACGCAGTATTTT.

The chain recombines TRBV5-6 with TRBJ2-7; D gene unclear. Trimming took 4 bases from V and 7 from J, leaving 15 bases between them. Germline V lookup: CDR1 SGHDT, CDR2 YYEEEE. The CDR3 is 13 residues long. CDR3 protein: CASSILVLREQYF. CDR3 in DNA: TGTGCCAGCAGCATATTAGTTCTACGGGAGCAGTACTTC. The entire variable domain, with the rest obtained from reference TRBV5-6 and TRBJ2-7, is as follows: DAGVTQSPTHLIKTRGQQVTLRCSPKSGHDTVSWYQQALGQGPQFIFQYYEEEERQRGNFPDRFSGHQFPNYSSELNVNALLLGDSALYLCASSILVLREQYFGPGTRLTVT.

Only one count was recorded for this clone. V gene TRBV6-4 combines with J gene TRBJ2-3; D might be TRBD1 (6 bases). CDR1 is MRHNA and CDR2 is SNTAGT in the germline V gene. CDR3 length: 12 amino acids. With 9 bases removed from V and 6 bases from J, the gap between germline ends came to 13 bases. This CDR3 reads CASPGTYDTQYF. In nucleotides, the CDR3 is TGTGCCAGTCCCGGGACATACGATACGCAGTATTTT.

The CDR3 spells CASSYDGTSGFYEQYF. For the CDR3, the DNA is TGTGCCAGCAGTTACGATGGCACTAGCGGGTTCTACGAGCAGTACTTC. V is TRBV6-5 and J is TRBJ2-7; 9 nucleotides match TRBD2. J gave up 3 bases and V 2 bases, and 8 bases lay outside the gene matches. CDR1 MNHEY and CDR2 SVGAGI come from the germline V gene. The CDR3 loop spans 16 amino acids.

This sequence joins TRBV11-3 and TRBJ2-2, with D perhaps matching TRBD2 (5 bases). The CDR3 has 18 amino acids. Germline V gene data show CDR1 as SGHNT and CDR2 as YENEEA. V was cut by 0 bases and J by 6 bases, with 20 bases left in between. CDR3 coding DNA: TGTGCCAGCAGCTTAGATCAAGAGAGGGCCCACGAAGCCGGGGAGCTGTTTTTT. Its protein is CASSLDQERAHEAGELFF.

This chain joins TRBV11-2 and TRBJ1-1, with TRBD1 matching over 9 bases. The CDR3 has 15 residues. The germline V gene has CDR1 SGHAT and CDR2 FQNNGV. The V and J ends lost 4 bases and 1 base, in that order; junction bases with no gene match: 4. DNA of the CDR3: TGTGCCAGCAGCTCTTACAGGGGGCGGAACACTGAAGCTTTCTTT. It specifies CASSSYRGRNTEAFF.

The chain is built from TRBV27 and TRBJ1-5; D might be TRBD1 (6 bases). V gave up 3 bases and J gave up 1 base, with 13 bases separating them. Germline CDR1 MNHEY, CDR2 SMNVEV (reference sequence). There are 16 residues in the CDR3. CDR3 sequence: CASSFSAGESNQPQHF. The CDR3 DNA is TGTGCCAGCAGTTTTTCGGCAGGGGAAAGCAATCAGCCCCAGCATTTT.

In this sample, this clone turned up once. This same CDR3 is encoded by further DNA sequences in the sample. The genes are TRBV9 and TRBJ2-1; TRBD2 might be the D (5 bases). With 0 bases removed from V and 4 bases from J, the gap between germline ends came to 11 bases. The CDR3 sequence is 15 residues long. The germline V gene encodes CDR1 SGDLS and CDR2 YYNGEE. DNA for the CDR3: TGTGCCAGCAGCGTAGGTCTAGCTGAGTACAATGAGCAGTTCTTC. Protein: CASSVGLAEYNEQFF.

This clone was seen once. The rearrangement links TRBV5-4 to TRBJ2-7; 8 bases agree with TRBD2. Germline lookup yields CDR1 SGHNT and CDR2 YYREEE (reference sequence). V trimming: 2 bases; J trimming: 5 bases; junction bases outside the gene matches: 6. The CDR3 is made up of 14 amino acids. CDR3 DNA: TGTGCCAGCAGCTTCTTTCGAGCGGGAGACGAGCAGTACTTC. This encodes CASSFFRAGDEQYF.